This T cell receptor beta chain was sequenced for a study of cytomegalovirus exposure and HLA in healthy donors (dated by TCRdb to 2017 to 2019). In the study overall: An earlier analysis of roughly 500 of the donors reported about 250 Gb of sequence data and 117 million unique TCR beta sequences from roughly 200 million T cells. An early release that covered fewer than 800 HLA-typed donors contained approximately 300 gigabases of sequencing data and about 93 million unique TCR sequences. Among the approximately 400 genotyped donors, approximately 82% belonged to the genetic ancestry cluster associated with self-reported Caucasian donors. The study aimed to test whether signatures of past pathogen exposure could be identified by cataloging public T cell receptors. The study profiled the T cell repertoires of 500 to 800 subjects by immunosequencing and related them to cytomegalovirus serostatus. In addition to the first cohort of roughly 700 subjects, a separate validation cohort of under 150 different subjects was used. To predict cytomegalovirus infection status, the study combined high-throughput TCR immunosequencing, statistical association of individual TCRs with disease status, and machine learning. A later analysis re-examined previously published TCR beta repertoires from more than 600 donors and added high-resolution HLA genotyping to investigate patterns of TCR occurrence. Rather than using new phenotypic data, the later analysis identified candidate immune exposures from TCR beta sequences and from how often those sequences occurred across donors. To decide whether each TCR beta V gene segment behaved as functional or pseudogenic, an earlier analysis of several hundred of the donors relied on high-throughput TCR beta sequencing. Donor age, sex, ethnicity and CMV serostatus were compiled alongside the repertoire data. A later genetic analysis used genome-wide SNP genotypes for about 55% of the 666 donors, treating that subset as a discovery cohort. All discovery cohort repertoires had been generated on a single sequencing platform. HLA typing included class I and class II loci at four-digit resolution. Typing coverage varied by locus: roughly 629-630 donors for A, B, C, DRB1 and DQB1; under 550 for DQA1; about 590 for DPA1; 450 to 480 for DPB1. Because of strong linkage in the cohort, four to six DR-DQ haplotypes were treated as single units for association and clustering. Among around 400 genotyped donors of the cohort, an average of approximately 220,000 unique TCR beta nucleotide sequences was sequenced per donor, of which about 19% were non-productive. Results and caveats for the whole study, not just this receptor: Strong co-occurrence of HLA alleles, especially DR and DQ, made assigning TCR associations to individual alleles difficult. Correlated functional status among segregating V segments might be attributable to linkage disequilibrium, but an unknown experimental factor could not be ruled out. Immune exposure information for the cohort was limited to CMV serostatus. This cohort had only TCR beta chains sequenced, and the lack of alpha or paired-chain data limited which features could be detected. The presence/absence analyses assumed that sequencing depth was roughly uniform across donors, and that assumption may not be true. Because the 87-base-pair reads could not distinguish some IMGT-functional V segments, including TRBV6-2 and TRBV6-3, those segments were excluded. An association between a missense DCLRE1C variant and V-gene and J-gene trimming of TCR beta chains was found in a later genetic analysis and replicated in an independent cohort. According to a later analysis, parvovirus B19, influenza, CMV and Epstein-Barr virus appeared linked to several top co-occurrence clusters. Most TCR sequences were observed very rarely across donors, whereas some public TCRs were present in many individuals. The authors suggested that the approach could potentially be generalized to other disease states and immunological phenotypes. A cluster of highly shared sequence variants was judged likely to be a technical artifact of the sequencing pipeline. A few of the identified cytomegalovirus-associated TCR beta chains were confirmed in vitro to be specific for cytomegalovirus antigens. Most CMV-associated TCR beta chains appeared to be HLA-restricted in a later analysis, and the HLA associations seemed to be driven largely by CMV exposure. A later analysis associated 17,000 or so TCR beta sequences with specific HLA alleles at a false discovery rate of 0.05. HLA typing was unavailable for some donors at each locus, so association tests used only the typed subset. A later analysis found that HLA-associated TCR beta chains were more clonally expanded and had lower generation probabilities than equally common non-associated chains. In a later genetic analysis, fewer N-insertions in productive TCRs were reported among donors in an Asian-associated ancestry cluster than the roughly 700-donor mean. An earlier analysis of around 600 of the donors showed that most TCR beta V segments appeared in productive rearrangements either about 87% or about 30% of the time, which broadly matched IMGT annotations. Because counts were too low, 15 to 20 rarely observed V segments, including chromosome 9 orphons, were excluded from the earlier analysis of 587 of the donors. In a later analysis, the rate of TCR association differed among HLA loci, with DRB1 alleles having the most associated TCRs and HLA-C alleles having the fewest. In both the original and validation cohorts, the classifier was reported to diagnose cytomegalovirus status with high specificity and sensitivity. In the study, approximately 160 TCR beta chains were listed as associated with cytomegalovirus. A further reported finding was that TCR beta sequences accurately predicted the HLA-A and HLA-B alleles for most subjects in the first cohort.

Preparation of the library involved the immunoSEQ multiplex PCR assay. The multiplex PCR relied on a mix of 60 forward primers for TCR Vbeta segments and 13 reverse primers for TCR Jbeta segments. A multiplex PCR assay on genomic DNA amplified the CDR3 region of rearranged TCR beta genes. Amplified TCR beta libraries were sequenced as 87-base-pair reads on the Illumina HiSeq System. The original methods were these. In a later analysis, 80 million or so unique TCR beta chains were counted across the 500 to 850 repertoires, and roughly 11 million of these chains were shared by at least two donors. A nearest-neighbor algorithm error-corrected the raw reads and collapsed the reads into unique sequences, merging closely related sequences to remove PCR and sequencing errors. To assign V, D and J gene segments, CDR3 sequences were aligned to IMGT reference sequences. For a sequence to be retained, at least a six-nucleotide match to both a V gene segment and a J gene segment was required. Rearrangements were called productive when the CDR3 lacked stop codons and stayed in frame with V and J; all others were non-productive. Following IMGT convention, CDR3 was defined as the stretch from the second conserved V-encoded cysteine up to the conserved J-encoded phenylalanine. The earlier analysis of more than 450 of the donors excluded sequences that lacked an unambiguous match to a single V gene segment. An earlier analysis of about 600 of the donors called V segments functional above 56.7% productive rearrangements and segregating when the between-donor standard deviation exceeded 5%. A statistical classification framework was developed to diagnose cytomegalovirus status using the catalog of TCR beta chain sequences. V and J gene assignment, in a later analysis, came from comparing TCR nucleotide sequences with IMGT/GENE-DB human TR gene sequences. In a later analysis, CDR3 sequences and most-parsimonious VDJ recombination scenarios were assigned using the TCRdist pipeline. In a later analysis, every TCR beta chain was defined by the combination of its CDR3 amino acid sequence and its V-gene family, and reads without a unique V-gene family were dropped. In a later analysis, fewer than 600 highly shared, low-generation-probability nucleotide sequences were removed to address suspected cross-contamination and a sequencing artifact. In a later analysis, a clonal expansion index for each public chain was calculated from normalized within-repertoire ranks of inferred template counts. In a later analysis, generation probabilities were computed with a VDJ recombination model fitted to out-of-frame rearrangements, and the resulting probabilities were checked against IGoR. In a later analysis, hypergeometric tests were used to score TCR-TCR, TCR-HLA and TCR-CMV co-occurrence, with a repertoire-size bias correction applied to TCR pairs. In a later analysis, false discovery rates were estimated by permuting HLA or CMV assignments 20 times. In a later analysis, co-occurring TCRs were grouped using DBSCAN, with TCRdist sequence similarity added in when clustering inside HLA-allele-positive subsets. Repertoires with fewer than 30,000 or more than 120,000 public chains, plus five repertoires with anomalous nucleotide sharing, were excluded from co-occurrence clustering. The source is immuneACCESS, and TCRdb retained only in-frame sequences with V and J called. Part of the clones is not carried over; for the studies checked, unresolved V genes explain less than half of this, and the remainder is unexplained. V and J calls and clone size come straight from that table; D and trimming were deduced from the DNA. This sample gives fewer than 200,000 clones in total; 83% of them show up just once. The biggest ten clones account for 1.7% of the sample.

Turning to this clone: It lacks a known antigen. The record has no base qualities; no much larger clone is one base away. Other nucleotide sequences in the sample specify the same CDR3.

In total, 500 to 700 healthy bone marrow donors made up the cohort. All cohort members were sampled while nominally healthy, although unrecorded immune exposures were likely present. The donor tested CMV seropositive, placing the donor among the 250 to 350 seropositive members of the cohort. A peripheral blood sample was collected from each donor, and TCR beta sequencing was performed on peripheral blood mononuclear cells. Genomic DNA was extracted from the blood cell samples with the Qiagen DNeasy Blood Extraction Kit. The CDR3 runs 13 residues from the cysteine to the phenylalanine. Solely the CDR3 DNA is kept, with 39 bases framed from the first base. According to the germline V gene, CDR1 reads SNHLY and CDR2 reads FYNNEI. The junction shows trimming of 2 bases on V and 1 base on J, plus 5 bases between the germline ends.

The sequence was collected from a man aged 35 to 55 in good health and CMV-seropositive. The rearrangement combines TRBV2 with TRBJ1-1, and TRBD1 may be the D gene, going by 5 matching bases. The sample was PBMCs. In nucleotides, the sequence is TGTGCCAGCAGTGAACAGGGGAACACTGAAGCTTTCTTT. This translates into CASSEQGNTEAFF.